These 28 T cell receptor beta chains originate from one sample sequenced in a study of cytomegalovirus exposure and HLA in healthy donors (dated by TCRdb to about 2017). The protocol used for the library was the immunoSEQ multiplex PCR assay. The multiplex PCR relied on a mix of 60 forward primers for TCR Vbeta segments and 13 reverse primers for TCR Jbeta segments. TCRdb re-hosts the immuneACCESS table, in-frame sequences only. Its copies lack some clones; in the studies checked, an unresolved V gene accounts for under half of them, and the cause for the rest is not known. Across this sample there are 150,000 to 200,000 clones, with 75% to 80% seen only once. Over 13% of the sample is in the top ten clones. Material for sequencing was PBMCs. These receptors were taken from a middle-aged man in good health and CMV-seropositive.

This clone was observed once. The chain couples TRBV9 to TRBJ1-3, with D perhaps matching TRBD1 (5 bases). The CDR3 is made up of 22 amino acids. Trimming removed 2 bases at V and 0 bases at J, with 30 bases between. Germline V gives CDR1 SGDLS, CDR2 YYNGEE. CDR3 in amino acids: CASSVPGAKLGIGGNSGNTIYF. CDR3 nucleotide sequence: TGTGCCAGCAGCGTCCCCGGAGCCAAGTTGGGAATCGGGGGAAACTCTGGAAACACCATATATTTT.

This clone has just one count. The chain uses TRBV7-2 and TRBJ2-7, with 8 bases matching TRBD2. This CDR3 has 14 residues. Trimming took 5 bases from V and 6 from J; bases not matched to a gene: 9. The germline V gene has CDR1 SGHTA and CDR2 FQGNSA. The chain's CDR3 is CASSPLRGASEQYF. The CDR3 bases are TGTGCCAGCAGCCCATTGCGGGGGGCTAGCGAGCAGTACTTC.

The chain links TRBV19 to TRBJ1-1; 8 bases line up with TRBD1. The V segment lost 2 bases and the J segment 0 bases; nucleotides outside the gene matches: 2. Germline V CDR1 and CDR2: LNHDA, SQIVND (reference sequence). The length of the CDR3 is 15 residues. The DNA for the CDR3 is TGTGCCAGTAGTATATTGGACAGGGTGAACACTGAAGCTTTCTTT. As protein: CASSILDRVNTEAFF.

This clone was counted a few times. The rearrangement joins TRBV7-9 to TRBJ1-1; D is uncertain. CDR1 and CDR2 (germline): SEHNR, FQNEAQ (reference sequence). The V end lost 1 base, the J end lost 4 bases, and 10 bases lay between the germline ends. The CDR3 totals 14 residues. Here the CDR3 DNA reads TGTGCCAGCAGCTTAGATGCGTTTGGCACTGAAGCTTTCTTT. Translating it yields CASSLDAFGTEAFF.

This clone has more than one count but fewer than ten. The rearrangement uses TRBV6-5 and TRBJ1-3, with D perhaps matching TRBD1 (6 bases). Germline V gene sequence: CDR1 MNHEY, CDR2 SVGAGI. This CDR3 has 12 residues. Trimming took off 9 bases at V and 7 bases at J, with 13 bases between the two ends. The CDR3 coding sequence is TGTGCCAGTCTCGGACAGTCCAACACCATATATTTT. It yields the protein CASLGQSNTIYF.

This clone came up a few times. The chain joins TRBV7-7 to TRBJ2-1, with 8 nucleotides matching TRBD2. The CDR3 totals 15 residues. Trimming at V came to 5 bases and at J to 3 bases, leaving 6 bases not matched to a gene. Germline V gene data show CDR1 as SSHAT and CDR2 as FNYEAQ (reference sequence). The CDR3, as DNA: TGTGCCAGCAGCCGGGGGGGGAATAACTACAATGAGCAGTTCTTC. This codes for CASSRGGNNYNEQFF.

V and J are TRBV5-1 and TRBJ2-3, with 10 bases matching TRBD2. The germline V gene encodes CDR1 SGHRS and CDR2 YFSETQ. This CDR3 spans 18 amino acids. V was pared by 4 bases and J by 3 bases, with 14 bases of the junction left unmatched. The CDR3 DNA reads TGCGCCAGCAGCCATTGGATGAGCGGGGGGGTTTCTACAGATACGCAGTATTTT. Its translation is CASSHWMSGGVSTDTQYF.

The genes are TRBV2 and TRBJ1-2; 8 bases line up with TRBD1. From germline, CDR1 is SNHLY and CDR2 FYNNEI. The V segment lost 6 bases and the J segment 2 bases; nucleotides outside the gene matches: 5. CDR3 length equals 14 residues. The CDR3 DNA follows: TGTGCCAGCAGCCCCTGGACAGGGAACTATGGCTACACCTTC. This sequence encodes CASSPWTGNYGYTF.

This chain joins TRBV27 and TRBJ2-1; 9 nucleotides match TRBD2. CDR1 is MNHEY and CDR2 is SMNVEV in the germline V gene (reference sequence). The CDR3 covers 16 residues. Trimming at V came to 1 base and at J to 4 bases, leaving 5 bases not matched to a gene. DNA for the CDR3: TGTGCCAGCAGTTTATTTTCTAGCGGGGTTTACAATGAGCAGTTCTTC. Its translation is CASSLFSSGVYNEQFF.

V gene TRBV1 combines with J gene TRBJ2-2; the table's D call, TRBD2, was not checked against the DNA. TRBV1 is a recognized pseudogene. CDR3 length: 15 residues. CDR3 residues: CTSSHYSKGGGELFF. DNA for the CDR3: TGCACCAGCAGCCACTATTCTAAGGGAGGCGGGGAGCTGTTTTTT.

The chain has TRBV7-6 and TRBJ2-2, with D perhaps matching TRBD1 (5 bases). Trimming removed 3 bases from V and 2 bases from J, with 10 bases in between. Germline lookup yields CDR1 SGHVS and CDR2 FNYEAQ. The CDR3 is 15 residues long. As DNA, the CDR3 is TGTGCCAGCAGCTTGGCAGGGTTCAACACCGGGGAGCTGTTTTTT. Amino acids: CASSLAGFNTGELFF. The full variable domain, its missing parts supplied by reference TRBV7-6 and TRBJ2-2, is GAGVSQSPRYKVTKRGQDVALRCDPISGHVSLYWYRQALGQGPEFLTYFNYEAQQDKSGLPNDRFSAERPEGSISTLTIQRTEQRDSAMYRCASSLAGFNTGELFFGEGSRLTVL.

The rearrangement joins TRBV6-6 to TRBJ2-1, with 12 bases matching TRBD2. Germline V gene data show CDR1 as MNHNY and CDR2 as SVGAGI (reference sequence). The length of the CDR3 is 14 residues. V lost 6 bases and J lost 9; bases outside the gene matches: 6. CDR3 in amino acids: CASSRLAGDAEQFF. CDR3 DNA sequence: TGTGCCAGCAGCCGACTAGCGGGGGATGCTGAGCAGTTCTTC.

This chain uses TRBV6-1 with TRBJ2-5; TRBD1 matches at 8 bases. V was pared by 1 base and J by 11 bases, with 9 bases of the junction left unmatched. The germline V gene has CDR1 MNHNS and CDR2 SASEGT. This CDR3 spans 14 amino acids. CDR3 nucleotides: TGTGCCAGCAGTGAAGGGACAGGGTATTTGGCACAGTACTTC. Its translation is CASSEGTGYLAQYF.

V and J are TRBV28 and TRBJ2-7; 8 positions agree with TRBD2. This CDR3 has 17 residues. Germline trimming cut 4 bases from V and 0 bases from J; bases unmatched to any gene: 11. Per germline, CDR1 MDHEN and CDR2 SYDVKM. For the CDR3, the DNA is TGTGCCAGCAGTTGGGGTTATAGCGGGGCAATCTCCTACGAGCAGTACTTC. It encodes CASSWGYSGAISYEQYF.

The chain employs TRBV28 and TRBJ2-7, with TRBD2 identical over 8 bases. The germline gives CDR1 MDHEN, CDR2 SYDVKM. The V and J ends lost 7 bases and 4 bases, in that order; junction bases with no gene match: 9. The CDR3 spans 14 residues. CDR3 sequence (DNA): TGTGCCAGCACCGGCGGGGGGCTGAGGTACGAGCAGTACTTC. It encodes CASTGGGLRYEQYF. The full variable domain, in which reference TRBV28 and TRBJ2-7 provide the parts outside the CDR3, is DVKVTQSSRYLVKRTGEKVFLECVQDMDHENMFWYRQDPGLGLRLIYFSYDVKMKEKGDIPEGYSVSREKKERFSLILESASTNQTSMYLCASTGGGLRYEQYFGPGTRLTVT.

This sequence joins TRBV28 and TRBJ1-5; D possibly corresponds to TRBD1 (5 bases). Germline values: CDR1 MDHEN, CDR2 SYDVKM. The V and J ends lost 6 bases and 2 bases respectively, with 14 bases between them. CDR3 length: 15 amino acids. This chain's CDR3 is CASSSGGGGNQPQHF. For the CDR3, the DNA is TGTGCCAGCAGCAGCGGCGGGGGAGGCAATCAGCCCCAGCATTTT.

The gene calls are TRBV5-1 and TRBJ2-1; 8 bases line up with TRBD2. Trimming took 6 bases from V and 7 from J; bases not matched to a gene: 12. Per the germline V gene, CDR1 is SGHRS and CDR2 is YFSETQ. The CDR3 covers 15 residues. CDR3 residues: CASTLTGLEVNEQFF. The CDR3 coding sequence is TGCGCCAGCACTCTCACGGGACTAGAAGTGAATGAGCAGTTCTTC.

Here the CDR3 DNA reads TGTGCCAGCTCACCACCGGAGGAATATGGCTACACCTTC. This translates into CASSPPEEYGYTF. The gene calls are TRBV18 and TRBJ1-2; no definite D call. The germline CDR1 and CDR2 sequences are KGHSH and LQKENI. CDR3 length: 13 amino acids. V lost 0 bases to trimming and J lost 5 bases, with 7 bases between them.

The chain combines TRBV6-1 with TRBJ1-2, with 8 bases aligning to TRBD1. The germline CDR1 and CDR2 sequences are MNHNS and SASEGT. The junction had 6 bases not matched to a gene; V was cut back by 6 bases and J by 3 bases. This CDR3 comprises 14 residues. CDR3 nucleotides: TGTGCCAGCAGGACCCCAGGGGGCGACTATGGCTACACCTTC. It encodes CASRTPGGDYGYTF.

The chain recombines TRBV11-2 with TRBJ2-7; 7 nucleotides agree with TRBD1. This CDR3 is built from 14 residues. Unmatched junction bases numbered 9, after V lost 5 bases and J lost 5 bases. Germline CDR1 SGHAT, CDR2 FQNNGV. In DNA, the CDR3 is TGTGCCAGCAGCCCTCAGACAGGGCGGAACGAGCAGTACTTC. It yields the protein CASSPQTGRNEQYF.

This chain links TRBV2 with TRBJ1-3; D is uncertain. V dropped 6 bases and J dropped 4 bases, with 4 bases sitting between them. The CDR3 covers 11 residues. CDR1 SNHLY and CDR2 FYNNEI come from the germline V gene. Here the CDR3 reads CASRAGNTIYF. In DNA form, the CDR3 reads TGTGCCAGCAGGGCCGGAAACACCATATATTTT.

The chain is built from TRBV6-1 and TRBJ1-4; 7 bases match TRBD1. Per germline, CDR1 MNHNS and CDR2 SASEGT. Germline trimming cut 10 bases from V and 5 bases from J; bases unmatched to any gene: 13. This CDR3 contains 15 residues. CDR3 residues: CATVRGGDRNEKLFF. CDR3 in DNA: TGTGCCACCGTGAGGGGTGGGGACAGAAATGAAAAACTGTTTTTT.

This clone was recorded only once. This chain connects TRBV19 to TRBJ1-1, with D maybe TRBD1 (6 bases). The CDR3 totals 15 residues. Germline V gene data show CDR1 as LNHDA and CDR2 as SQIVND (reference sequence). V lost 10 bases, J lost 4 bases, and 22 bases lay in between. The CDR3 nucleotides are TGTGCCACTGACCTTGGCGGGGGGCGAGGCACTGAAGCTTTCTTT. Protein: CATDLGGGRGTEAFF.

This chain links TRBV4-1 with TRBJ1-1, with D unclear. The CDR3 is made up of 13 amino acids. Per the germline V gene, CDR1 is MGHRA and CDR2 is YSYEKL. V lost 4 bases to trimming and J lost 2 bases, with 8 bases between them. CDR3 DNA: TGCGCCAGCAGCCCCTCTGTCAACACTGAAGCTTTCTTT. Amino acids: CASSPSVNTEAFF.

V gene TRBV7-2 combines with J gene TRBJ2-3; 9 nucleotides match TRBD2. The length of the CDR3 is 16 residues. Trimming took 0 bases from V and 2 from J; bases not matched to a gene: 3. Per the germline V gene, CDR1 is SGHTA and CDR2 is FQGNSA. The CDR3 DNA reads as TGTGCCAGCAGCTTAGCTAGCGGGGGCATCACAGATACGCAGTATTTT. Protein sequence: CASSLASGGITDTQYF.

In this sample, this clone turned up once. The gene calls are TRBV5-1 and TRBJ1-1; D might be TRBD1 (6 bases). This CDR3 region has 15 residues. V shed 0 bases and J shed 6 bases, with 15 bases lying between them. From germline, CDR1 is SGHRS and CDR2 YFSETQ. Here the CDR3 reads CASSLEGTGSAEAFF. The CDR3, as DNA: TGCGCCAGCAGCTTGGAGGGAACAGGGTCGGCTGAAGCTTTCTTT.

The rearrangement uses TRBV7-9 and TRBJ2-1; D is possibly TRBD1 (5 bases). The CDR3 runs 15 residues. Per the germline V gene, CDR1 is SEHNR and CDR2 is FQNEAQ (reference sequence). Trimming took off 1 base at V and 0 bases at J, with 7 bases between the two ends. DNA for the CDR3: TGTGCCAGCAGCTTAGGTCAGGGCTCCTACAATGAGCAGTTCTTC. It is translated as CASSLGQGSYNEQFF. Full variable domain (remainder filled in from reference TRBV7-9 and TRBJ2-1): DTGVSQNPRHKITKRGQNVTFRCDPISEHNRLYWYRQTLGQGPEFLTYFQNEAQLEKSRLLSDRFSAERPKGSFSTLEIQRTEQGDSAMYLCASSLGQGSYNEQFFGPGTRLTVL.

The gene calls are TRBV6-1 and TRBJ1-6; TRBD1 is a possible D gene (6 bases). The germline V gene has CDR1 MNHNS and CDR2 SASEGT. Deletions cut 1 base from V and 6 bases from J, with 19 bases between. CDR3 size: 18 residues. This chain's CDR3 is CASSEGLMQGRLNSPLHF. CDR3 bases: TGTGCCAGCAGTGAAGGGCTAATGCAGGGGCGGCTTAATTCACCCCTCCACTTT.